Following are 9 T cell receptor beta chains from one sample sequenced in a study of cytomegalovirus exposure and HLA in healthy donors. Primers included in the PCR were 60 Vbeta and 13 Jbeta primers. Generated by immunoSEQ multiplex PCR, the TCRdb table keeps only in-frame clones and is missing some. The repertoire holds about 130,000 clones, roughly 75% seen once, with approximately 1.2% in the top ten. Sequencing was carried out using PBMCs. The receptor set was obtained from a female donor in good health and CMV-seronegative.

The J gene is TRBJ1-2, the V gene TRBV6-6, with D possibly TRBD1 on 5 matching bases. The CDR3 runs 16 residues. Trimming pared 2 bases from V and 6 bases from J, leaving 19 bases between. Germline V gene lookup returns CDR1 MNHNY and CDR2 SVGAGI (reference sequence). In nucleotides, the CDR3 is TGTGCCAGCAGTTACCTTGTTCCGTCAGGGTCAGATGGCTACACCTTC. It specifies CASSYLVPSGSDGYTF.

This clone was observed a few times. An end of the junction differs from the germline gene, which may be a read error. The CDR3 nucleotides read TGTGCCAGCCGTGAAGGGGCGGGCTCCTACAATGAGCAGTTCTTC. Its protein is CASREGAGSYNEQFF. The gene calls are TRBV2 and TRBJ2-1; D could derive from TRBD1 or TRBD2 (5 bases each). The CDR3 totals 15 residues. Germline V gives CDR1 SNHLY, CDR2 FYNNEI.

This clone came up a few times. The chain has TRBV5-1 and TRBJ2-7, with 14 nucleotides matching TRBD2. CDR1 is SGHRS and CDR2 is YFSETQ in the germline V gene. The V segment lost 1 base and the J segment 1 base; nucleotides outside the gene matches: 7. The CDR3 is made up of 18 amino acids. CDR3: CASSLPPGLAGGSYEQYF. The CDR3 DNA follows: TGCGCCAGCAGCTTGCCGCCCGGACTAGCGGGGGGTTCCTACGAGCAGTACTTC. The variable domain in full, completed from reference TRBV5-1 and TRBJ2-7, reads KAGVTQTPRYLIKTRGQQVTLSCSPISGHRSVSWYQQTPGQGLQFLFEYFSETQRNKGNFPGRFSGRQFSNSRSEMNVSTLELGDSALYLCASSLPPGLAGGSYEQYFGPGTRLTVT.

Of note for this clone: Germline is not matched at one junction end, which may reflect a read error. This chain joins TRBV15 and TRBJ1-5; no firm D call. The germline V gene has CDR1 LNHNV and CDR2 YYDKDF (reference sequence). CDR3 length: 12 residues. As DNA, the CDR3 is TGTGCCACCAGCAGAGACAATCCGCCCCAGCATTTT. Translating gives CATSRDNPPQHF.

CDR3 in DNA: TGTGCCAGCAGCCCGCCACCTCCAGGGGGCAACACTGAAGCTTTCTTT. This codes for CASSPPPPGGNTEAFF. The V call is TRBV5-4, the J call TRBJ1-1; TRBD1 aligns across 8 bases. Unmatched junction bases numbered 10, after V lost 4 bases and J lost 2 bases. CDR1 and CDR2 (germline): SGHNT, YYREEE (reference sequence). The CDR3 spans 16 residues.

The chain couples TRBV18 to TRBJ2-2; no clear D. The CDR3 totals 15 residues. Germline lookup yields CDR1 KGHSH and CDR2 LQKENI. Trimming shortened V by 3 bases and J by 4 bases, and 12 bases separated the two germline ends. CDR3 in amino acids: CASSPAVATTGELFF. In nucleotides, the CDR3 is TGTGCCAGCTCACCGGCGGTGGCGACCACCGGGGAGCTGTTTTTT.

The chain is built from TRBV4-1 and TRBJ2-5; 8 nucleotides match TRBD2. The germline V gene encodes CDR1 MGHRA and CDR2 YSYEKL. CDR3 length: 16 amino acids. The junction had 10 bases not matched to a gene; V was cut back by 0 bases and J by 7 bases. CDR3 bases: TGCGCCAGCAGCCAAGATCAGCGGGGGACCCACGCGACCCAGTACTTC. Protein: CASSQDQRGTHATQYF.

The rearrangement joins TRBV5-5 to TRBJ2-1, with a possible D match to TRBD1 (6 bases). The germline gives CDR1 SGHKS, CDR2 YYEKEE (reference sequence). The CDR3 extends over 15 amino acids. Trimming shortened V by 0 bases and J by 6 bases, and 13 bases separated the two germline ends. CDR3 in amino acids: CASSLGVAGVNEQFF. The CDR3 bases are TGTGCCAGCAGCTTGGGGGTGGCAGGGGTCAATGAGCAGTTCTTC.

The chain is built from TRBV18 and TRBJ2-5, with TRBD1 identical over 7 bases. The J call may be faulty, since TRBJ2-7 better matches the DNA end. This CDR3 has 15 amino acids. From germline, CDR1 is KGHSH and CDR2 LQKENI. CDR3 amino acids: CASSPLGQKFYEQYF. DNA for the CDR3: TGTGCCAGCTCACCACTGGGACAGAAATTCTACGAGCAGTACTTC.